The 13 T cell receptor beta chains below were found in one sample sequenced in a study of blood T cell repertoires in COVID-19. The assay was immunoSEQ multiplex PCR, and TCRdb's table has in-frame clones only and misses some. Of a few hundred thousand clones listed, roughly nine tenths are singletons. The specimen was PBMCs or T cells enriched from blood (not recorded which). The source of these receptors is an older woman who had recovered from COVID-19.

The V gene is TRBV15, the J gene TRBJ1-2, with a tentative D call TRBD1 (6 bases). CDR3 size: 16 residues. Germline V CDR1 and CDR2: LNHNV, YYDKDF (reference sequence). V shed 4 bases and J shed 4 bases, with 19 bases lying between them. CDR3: CATSNTTGFLLYGYTF. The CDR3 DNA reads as TGTGCCACCAGCAATACTACAGGGTTTCTCCTCTATGGCTACACCTTC.

CDR3 residues: CASTRAMGAKDTQYF. CDR3 in DNA: TGTGCCAGCACCCGAGCGATGGGGGCCAAAGATACGCAGTATTTT. The genes are TRBV2 and TRBJ2-3; D perhaps matches TRBD1 (6 bases). The ends were cut back, 7 bases at V and 5 bases at J, with 19 bases in the middle. Germline-derived CDR1 and CDR2 are SNHLY and FYNNEI. The CDR3 length is 15 residues.

For the CDR3, the DNA is TGCAGCGTTGTCGGAGGGGCGGGTGAAAAACTGTTTTTT. Amino acids: CSVVGGAGEKLFF. This chain uses TRBV29-1 with TRBJ1-4; D is perhaps TRBD1 (5 bases). CDR3 length equals 13 residues. The germline V gene encodes CDR1 SQVTM and CDR2 ANQGSEA. V shed 4 bases and J shed 7 bases, with 13 bases lying between them.

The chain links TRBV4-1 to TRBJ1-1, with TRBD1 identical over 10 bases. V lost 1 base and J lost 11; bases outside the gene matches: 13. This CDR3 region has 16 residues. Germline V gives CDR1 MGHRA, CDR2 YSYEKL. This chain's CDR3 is CASSQGGQGRGGWAFF. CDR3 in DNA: TGCGCCAGCAGCCAAGGGGGACAGGGGCGCGGAGGTTGGGCTTTCTTT.

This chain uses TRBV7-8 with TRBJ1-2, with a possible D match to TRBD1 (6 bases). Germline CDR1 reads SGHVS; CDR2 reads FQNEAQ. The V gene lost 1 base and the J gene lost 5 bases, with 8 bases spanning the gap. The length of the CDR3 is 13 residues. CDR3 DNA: TGTGCCAGCAGCTTAGGGACAGAATATGGCTACACCTTC. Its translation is CASSLGTEYGYTF.

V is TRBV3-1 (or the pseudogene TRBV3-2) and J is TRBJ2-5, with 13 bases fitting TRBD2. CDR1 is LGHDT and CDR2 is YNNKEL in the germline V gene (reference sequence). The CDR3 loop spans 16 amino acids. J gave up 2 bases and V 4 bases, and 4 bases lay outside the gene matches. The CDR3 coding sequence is TGTGCCAGCAGCCCGGGACTAGCGGGGACACAAGAGACCCAGTACTTC. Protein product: CASSPGLAGTQETQYF.

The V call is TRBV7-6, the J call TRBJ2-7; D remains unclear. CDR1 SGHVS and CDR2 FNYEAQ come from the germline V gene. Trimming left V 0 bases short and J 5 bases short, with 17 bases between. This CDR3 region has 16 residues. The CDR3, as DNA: TGTGCCAGCAGCTTAGCGCACGCAGGAACCCCGCACGAGCAGTACTTC. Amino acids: CASSLAHAGTPHEQYF.

The CDR3 reads CASTRGIGELFF. CDR3 nucleotides: TGTGCCAGCACGCGGGGGATCGGGGAGCTGTTTTTT. The rearrangement links TRBV28 to TRBJ2-2; 7 bases align to TRBD2. The J segment lost 7 bases and the V segment lost 7 bases, leaving 3 bases of the junction unmatched. This CDR3 has 12 residues. The germline V gene has CDR1 MDHEN and CDR2 SYDVKM.

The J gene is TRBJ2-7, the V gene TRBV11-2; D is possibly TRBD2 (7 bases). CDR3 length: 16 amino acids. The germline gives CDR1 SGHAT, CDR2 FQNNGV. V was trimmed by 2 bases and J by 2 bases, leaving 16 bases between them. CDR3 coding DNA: TGTGCCAGCAGCTTACTGCCCAGCGGGACAACCTACGAGCAGTACGTC. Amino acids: CASSLLPSGTTYEQYV.

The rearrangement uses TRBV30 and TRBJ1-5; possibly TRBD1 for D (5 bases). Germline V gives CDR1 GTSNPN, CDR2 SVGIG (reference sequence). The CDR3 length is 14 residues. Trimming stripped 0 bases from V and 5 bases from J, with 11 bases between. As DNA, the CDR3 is TGTGCCTGGAGTGTAGGGGTAGGAGATCAGCCCCAGCATTTT. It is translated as CAWSVGVGDQPQHF.

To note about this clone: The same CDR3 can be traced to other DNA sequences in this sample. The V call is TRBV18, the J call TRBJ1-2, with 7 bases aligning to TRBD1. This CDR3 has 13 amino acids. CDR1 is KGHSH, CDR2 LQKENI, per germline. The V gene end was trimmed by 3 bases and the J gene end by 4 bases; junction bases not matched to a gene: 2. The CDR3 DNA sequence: TGTGCCAGCTCACCCGGGACAGTCTATGGCTACACCTTC. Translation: CASSPGTVYGYTF.

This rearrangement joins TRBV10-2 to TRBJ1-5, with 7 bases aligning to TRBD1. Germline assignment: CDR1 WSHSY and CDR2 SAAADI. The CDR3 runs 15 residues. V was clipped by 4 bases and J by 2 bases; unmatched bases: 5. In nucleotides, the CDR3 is TGCGCCAGCAGTGCCCAAGGGGGCCGCAATCAGCCCCAGCATTTT. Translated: CASSAQGGRNQPQHF.

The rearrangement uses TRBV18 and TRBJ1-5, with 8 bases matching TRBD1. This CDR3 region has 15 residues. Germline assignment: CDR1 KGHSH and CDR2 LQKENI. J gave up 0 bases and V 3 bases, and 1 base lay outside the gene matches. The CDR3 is CASSPGTGSNQPQHF. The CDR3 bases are TGTGCCAGCTCACCCGGGACAGGTAGCAATCAGCCCCAGCATTTT.